The TCR beta chain described here comes from a study of CD8 T cells in Susac syndrome. Study-wide points: Where Susac syndrome CD4+ T cell repertoires were concerned, no clonal expansion was evident.

FACS was used to enrich TEMRA cells, whereas the CD8+ and CD4+ T cells were obtained by negative isolation. RNA amounts of roughly 0.45 to 1 ug underwent reverse transcription with random hexamers. One entry per CDR3 protein results from TCRdb running MiXCR on the immunoSEQ multiplex PCR reads. The table lists tens of thousands of distinct CDR3 sequences, 93% of them singletons. Worth noting for this clonotype: What it binds is not known.

Input material: CD4+ T cells from PBMCs. This sequence was found in a human donor with Susac syndrome.

The CDR3 DNA reads TGTGCCAGCAGTTACCCGGGTAGCAATCAGCCCCAGCATTTT. As protein: CASSYPGSNQPQHF. This chain joins TRBV6-2 or TRBV6-3 and TRBJ1-5, with D uncertain. This CDR3 region has 14 residues. Per the germline V gene, CDR1 is MNHEY and CDR2 is SVGEGT. The V and J ends lost 2 bases and 0 bases respectively, with 5 bases between them.